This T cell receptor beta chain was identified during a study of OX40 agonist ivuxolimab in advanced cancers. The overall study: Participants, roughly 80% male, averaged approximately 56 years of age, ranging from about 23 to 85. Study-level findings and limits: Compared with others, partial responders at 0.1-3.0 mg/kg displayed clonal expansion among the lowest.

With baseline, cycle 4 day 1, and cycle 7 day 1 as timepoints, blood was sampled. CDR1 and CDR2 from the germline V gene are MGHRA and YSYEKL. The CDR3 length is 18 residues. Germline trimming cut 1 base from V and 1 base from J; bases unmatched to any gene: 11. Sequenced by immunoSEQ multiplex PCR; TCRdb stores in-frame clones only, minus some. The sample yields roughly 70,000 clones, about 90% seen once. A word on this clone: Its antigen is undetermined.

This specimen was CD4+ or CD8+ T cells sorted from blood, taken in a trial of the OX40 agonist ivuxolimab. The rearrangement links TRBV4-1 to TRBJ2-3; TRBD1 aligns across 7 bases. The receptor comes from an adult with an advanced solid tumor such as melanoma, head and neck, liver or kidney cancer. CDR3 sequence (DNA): TGCGCCAGCAGCCAAGGTCCCATATACAGGGGAGGCACAGATACGCAGTATTTT. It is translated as CASSQGPIYRGGTDTQYF.